This is a list of T cell receptor beta chains from one sample in a study of T cell responses to AZD1222 COVID-19 vaccine. Sequencing used immunoSEQ multiplex PCR; TCRdb keeps in-frame clones, though not all of them. The repertoire consists of 80,000 to 100,000 clones, with roughly nine tenths occurring once and the leading ten covering about 2.4%. This specimen consisted of peripheral blood, obtained 28 days after the second AZD1222 dose. The receptor source for this set is an adult who received the AZD1222 COVID-19 vaccine. The CDR3 runs from the conserved cysteine through the conserved F or W. D genes are given only for firm matches. Rows may omit the clone size; those that give it use once, few, many or a size class.

j_call,cdr3_length,v_call,d_call,clone_size,cdr3_aa,cdr3_nt
TRBJ2-7,15,TRBV27,.,.,CASSPSGSGSYEQYF,TGTGCCAGCAGCCCCTCCGGGAGCGGGTCCTACGAGCAGTACTTC
TRBJ1-2,15,TRBV15,.,once,CATSRDLTTVYGYTF,TGTGCCACCAGCAGAGATCTGACGACAGTGTATGGCTACACCTTC
TRBJ2-7,12,TRBV24-1,TRBD1,few,CANGTGAHEQYF,TGTGCCAACGGGACAGGGGCCCACGAGCAGTACTTC
TRBJ2-3,14,TRBV19,.,.,CASSIARSPDTQYF,TGTGCCAGTAGTATAGCACGAAGCCCAGATACGCAGTATTTT
TRBJ1-2,13,TRBV5-1,TRBD1,once,CASSITGGGGYTF,TGCGCCAGCAGCATTACAGGGGGCGGTGGCTACACCTTC
TRBJ1-5,13,TRBV24-1,.,.,CATDGGLGQPQHF,TGTGCCACCGACGGTGGTCTAGGTCAGCCCCAGCATTTT
TRBJ2-1,15,TRBV7-2,.,.,CASSLLQGGYNEQFF,TGTGCCAGCAGCTTACTTCAGGGTGGCTACAATGAGCAGTTCTTC
TRBJ2-1,16,TRBV29-1,TRBD1,.,CSVEGGTGTGLNEQFF,TGCAGCGTTGAAGGAGGCACCGGGACAGGGCTGAATGAGCAGTTCTTC
TRBJ2-2,16,TRBV7-6,.,.,CASRDSYRAKAGELFF,TGTGCCAGCAGAGACTCTTACAGGGCTAAGGCCGGGGAGCTGTTTTTT
TRBJ2-7,13,TRBV27,TRBD1,.,CASSWNRGFEQYF,TGTGCCAGCAGTTGGAACAGGGGTTTCGAGCAGTACTTC
TRBJ1-5,13,TRBV2,.,.,CASSDQWAQPQHF,TGTGCCAGCAGTGATCAGTGGGCGCAGCCCCAGCATTTT
TRBJ1-2,12,TRBV5-1,.,few,CASSLEGSGYTF,TGCGCCAGCAGCTTGGAGGGGTCGGGCTACACCTTC
TRBJ2-3,17,TRBV7-9,TRBD2,.,CASSRRGSGGATDTQYF,TGTGCCAGCAGCCGTCGTGGAAGCGGGGGGGCCACAGATACGCAGTATTTT
TRBJ2-5,15,TRBV18,TRBD2,.,CASSWLAGEEETQYF,TGTGCCAGCTCATGGCTAGCGGGAGAGGAGGAGACCCAGTACTTC
TRBJ2-7,13,TRBV5-6,.,.,CASSSGRGTEQYF,TGTGCCAGCAGCTCCGGCCGGGGGACCGAGCAGTACTTC
TRBJ2-2,17,TRBV5-1,TRBD2,few,CASSSAGTSGIIGELFF,TGCGCCAGCAGCTCAGCCGGGACTAGCGGGATCATCGGGGAGCTGTTTTTT
TRBJ2-1,18,TRBV27,TRBD2,.,CASSLSSSSGSSYNEQFF,TGTGCCAGCAGTTTAAGCTCCTCTAGCGGGAGCTCCTACAATGAGCAGTTCTTC
TRBJ2-5,15,TRBV6-1,TRBD1,.,CASSDLLGGAETQYF,TGTGCCAGCAGTGACCTGTTAGGGGGCGCAGAGACCCAGTACTTC
TRBJ1-1,15,TRBV7-9,TRBD1,.,CASSLVAGGSTEAFF,TGTGCCAGCAGCTTAGTTGCAGGGGGGAGCACTGAAGCTTTCTTT
TRBJ1-6,18,TRBV5-1,.,.,CASSPQGRTRGAGSPLHF,TGCGCCAGCAGCCCACAGGGCCGTACACGGGGGGCGGGATCACCCCTCCACTTT
TRBJ1-5,15,TRBV5-1,TRBD1,.,CASSTGQGDSQPQHF,TGCGCCAGCAGCACCGGACAGGGGGATTCTCAGCCCCAGCATTTT
TRBJ1-5,15,TRBV7-2,.,.,CASSLGQYSNQPQHF,TGTGCCAGCAGCTTAGGACAGTATAGCAATCAGCCCCAGCATTTT
TRBJ2-7,14,TRBV18,.,.,CASSPRGTPYEQYF,TGTGCCAGCTCACCACGCGGCACCCCCTACGAGCAGTACTTC
TRBJ2-3,15,TRBV19,TRBD2,.,CASSRGLAGVDTQYF,TGTGCCAGTAGTCGAGGGCTAGCGGGGGTAGATACGCAGTATTTT
TRBJ1-6,18,TRBV5-8,.,.,CASSSGILVSSYNSPLHF,TGTGCCAGCAGTTCTGGGATCCTCGTGAGCTCCTATAATTCACCCCTCCACTTT
TRBJ2-2,14,TRBV6-5,.,.,CASRPSFNTGELFF,TGTGCCAGCCGTCCTAGCTTCAACACCGGGGAGCTGTTTTTT
TRBJ1-5,14,TRBV6-5,.,.,CASSYDRNGGPQHF,TGTGCCAGCAGTTACGACAGGAACGGTGGACCCCAGCATTTT
TRBJ1-1,15,TRBV6-5,.,.,CASSSPLETNTEAFF,TGTGCCAGCAGCTCACCGTTGGAAACGAACACTGAAGCTTTCTTT
TRBJ2-5,16,TRBV6-6,TRBD1,.,CASSYSGGTGDVTQYF,TGTGCCAGCAGTTACTCAGGTGGGACAGGGGATGTGACCCAGTACTTC
TRBJ2-5,15,TRBV7-2,TRBD2,once,CASSLGWGGEETQYF,TGTGCCAGCAGCCTCGGGTGGGGAGGGGAAGAGACCCAGTACTTC
TRBJ2-5,14,TRBV6-6,TRBD1,once,CASRSQGAGETQYF,TGTGCCAGCAGATCACAGGGGGCAGGTGAGACCCAGTACTTC
TRBJ1-6,14,TRBV19,.,.,CASSTPANNSPLHF,TGTGCCAGTAGTACTCCAGCGAATAATTCACCCCTCCACTTT
TRBJ1-5,14,TRBV5-5,.,.,CASSLKGSDQPQHF,TGTGCCAGCAGCTTGAAGGGGAGTGATCAGCCCCAGCATTTT
TRBJ2-2,15,TRBV10-3,.,.,CAINIGGAGTGELFF,TGTGCCATCAACATAGGAGGAGCAGGGACCGGGGAGCTGTTTTTT
TRBJ2-7,14,TRBV6-6,.,.,CASSYSSSAYEQYF,TGTGCCAGCAGTTACTCTAGCTCCGCCTACGAGCAGTACTTC
TRBJ2-2,16,TRBV4-3,TRBD2,.,CASSPTGTSTPGELFF,TGCGCCAGCAGCCCTACGGGGACTAGCACCCCCGGGGAGCTGTTTTTT
TRBJ2-2,15,TRBV15,TRBD1,.,CATSGGQGDTGELFF,TGTGCCACCAGCGGGGGACAGGGAGACACCGGGGAGCTGTTTTTT
TRBJ2-1,16,TRBV27,TRBD2,.,CASSPGLAGSFNEQFF,TGTGCCAGCAGCCCCGGACTAGCGGGAAGTTTCAATGAGCAGTTCTTC
TRBJ2-7,14,TRBV4-1,TRBD1,.,CASSQVDRGYEQYF,TGCGCCAGCAGCCAAGTAGACAGGGGATACGAGCAGTACTTC
TRBJ2-7,16,TRBV3-1/TRBV3-2,TRBD1,.,CASSQLLGQGSYEQYF,TGTGCCAGCAGCCAACTCCTGGGACAGGGATCCTACGAGCAGTACTTC
TRBJ1-5,17,TRBV7-8,.,.,CASSLAGGLNNNQPQHF,TGTGCCAGCAGCCTAGCGGGGGGGCTCAATAACAATCAGCCCCAGCATTTT
TRBJ2-2,15,TRBV6-5,TRBD2,.,CASSASAGGTGELFF,TGTGCCAGCAGCGCTTCGGCGGGAGGTACCGGGGAGCTGTTTTTT
TRBJ2-7,15,TRBV9,.,.,CASSKDAGGVYEQYF,TGTGCCAGCAGCAAAGATGCCGGGGGAGTCTACGAGCAGTACTTC
TRBJ1-2,15,TRBV5-1,TRBD1,.,CASSLFGTGGGGYTF,TGCGCCAGCAGCTTGTTCGGGACAGGGGGCGGTGGCTACACCTTC
TRBJ1-2,17,TRBV7-6,.,.,CASSLGEGGMTNYGYTF,TGTGCCAGCAGCTTAGGGGAAGGGGGAATGACTAACTATGGCTACACCTTC
TRBJ1-5,12,TRBV19,.,.,CASSDPYQPQHF,TGTGCCAGTAGCGATCCTTATCAGCCCCAGCATTTT
TRBJ2-1,15,TRBV7-3,.,.,CASSTQPGEWGEQFF,TGTGCCAGCAGCACCCAGCCGGGAGAATGGGGTGAGCAGTTCTTC
TRBJ1-1,13,TRBV18,.,.,CASSRQENTEAFF,TGTGCCAGCTCACGGCAGGAGAACACTGAAGCTTTCTTT